This T cell receptor (beta chain) was identified in a study of blood T cell repertoires in COVID-19. Study information: Some COVID-19 samples were acute and others convalescent; all came from the United States, Italy and Spain. PBMCs, B-cell-depleted T cells, or T cells provided the cDNA or gDNA that made up the material.

As handled by the study authors: Reference gene primers were amplified, and this amplification served to estimate nucleated cell counts. Repertoires were generated with immunoSEQ multiplex PCR, while TCRdb's copy carries only in-frame clones and drops some. V and J calls and clone size are as listed in that table; D and trimming were resolved from the DNA. The sample records about 47,000 clones, around 84% being singletons. Trimming took 6 bases from V and 5 from J; bases not matched to a gene: 7. The V gene's germline CDR1 is SQVTM and CDR2 ANQGSEA. This CDR3 has 13 amino acids. Sequenced material: peripheral blood. This sequence joins TRBV29-1 and TRBJ2-5; TRBD1 matches at 9 bases. The TCR was taken from a middle-aged man with acute or convalescent COVID-19. In DNA, the CDR3 is TGCAGCGTAAACAGCGGACAGGGGGAGACCCAGTACTTC. Residues: CSVNSGQGETQYF.